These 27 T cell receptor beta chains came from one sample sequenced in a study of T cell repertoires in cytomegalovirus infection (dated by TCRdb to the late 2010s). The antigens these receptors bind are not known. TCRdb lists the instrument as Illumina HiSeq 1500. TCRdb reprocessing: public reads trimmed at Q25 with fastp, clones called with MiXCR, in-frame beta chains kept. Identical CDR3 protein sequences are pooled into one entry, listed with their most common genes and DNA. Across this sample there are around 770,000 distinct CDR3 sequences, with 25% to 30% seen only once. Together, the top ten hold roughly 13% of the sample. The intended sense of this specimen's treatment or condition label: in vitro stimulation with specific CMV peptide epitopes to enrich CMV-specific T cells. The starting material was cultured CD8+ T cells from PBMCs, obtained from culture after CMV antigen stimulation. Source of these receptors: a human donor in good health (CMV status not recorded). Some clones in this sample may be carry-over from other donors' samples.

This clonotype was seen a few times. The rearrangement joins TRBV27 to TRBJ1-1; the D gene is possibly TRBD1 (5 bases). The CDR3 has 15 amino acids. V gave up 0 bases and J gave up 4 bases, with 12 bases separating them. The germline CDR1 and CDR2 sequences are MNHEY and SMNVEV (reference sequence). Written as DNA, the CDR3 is TGTGCCAGCAGTTTATCGACAGCGGGCGGCACTGAAGCTTTCTTT. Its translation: CASSLSTAGGTEAFF.

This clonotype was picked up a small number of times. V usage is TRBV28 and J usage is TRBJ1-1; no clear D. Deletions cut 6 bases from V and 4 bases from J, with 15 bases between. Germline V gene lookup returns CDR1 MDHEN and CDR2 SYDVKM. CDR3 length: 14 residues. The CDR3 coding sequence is TGTGCCAGCAGGGCCTCGGACGGATCCACTGAAGCTTTCTTT. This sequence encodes CASRASDGSTEAFF.

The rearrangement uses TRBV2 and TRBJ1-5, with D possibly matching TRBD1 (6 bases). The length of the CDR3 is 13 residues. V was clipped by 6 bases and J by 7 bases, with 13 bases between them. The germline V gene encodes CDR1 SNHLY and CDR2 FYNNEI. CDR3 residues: CASSLQGKQPQHF. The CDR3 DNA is TGTGCCAGCAGCCTGCAGGGGAAGCAGCCCCAGCATTTT.

CDR3 nucleotides: TGTGCCAGCAGCCTAGAGCTTCTAGCGGGGGACCAAGAGACCCAGTACTTC. It specifies CASSLELLAGDQETQYF. The chain employs TRBV7-8 and TRBJ2-5; 10 bases map to TRBD2. Per the germline V gene, CDR1 is SGHVS and CDR2 is FQNEAQ. J gave up 0 bases and V 5 bases, and 9 bases lay outside the gene matches. The CDR3 length is 17 residues.

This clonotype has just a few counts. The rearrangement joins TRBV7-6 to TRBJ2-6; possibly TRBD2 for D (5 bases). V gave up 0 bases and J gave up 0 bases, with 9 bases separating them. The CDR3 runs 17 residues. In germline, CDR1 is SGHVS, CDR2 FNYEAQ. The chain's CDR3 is CASSLAHEGSGANVLTF. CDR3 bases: TGTGCCAGCAGCTTAGCGCACGAGGGCTCTGGGGCCAACGTCCTGACTTTC.

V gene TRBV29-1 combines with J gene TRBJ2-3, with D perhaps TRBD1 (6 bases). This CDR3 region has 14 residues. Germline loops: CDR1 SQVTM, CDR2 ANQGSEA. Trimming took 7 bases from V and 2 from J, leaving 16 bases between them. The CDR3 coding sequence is TGCAGCGCTTCATCAGGGGACCCCACAGATACGCAGTATTTT. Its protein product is CSASSGDPTDTQYF.

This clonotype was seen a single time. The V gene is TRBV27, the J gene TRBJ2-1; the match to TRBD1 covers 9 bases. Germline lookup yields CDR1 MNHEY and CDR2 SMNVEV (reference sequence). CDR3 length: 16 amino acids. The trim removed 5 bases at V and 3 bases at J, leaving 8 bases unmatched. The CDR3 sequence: CASSLQGARDYNEQFF. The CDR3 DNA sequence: TGTGCCAGCAGTCTACAGGGGGCGCGGGACTACAATGAGCAGTTCTTC.

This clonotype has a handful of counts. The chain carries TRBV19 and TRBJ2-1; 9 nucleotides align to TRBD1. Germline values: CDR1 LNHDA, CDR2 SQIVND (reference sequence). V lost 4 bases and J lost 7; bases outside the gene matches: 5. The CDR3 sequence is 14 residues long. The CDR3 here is CASSSSQGANEQFF. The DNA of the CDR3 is TGTGCCAGTAGTAGTTCACAGGGGGCAAATGAGCAGTTCTTC.

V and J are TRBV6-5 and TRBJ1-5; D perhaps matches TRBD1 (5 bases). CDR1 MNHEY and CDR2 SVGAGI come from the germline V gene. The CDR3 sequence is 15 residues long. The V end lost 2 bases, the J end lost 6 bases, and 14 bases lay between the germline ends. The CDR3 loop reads CASSYGQGRGQPQHF. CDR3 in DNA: TGTGCCAGCAGTTACGGGCAGGGAAGGGGTCAGCCCCAGCATTTT.

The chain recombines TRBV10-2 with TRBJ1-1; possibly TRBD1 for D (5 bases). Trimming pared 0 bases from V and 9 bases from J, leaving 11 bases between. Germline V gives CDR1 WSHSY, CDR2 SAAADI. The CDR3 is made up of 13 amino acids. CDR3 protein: CASSESQGDKAFF. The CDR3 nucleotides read TGCGCCAGCAGTGAGTCCCAGGGCGATAAAGCTTTCTTT.

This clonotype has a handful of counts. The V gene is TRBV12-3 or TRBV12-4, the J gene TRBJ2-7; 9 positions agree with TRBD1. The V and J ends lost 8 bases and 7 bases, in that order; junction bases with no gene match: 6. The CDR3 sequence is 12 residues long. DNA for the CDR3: TGTGCCAGCGGACAGGGGTTTCAGGAGCAGTACTTC. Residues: CASGQGFQEQYF.

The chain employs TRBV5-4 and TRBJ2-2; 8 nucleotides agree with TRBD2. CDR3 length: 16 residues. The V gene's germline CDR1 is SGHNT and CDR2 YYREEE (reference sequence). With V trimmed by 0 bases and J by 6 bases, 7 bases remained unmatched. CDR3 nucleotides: TGTGCCAGCAGCTTGGCCGGGGGGGCAATGGCCGGGGAGCTGTTTTTT. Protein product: CASSLAGGAMAGELFF.

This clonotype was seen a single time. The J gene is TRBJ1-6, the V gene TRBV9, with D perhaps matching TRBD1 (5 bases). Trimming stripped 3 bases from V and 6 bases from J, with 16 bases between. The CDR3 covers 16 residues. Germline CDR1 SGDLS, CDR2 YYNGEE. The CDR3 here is CASSAKSGGGNSPLHF. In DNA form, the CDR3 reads TGTGCCAGCAGCGCTAAAAGCGGCGGGGGTAATTCACCCCTCCACTTT.

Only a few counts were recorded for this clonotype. As DNA, the CDR3 is TGTGCCAGCAGTTACTTCGATGAGAGGACTAGCGGCCTCAATGAGCAGTTCTTC. This sequence encodes CASSYFDERTSGLNEQFF. This sequence joins TRBV6-2 or TRBV6-3 and TRBJ2-1, with 10 bases lining up with TRBD2. Losses at the gene ends were 1 base for V and 6 bases for J; bases not matched to a gene: 12. The CDR3 runs 18 residues. CDR1 and CDR2 from the germline V gene are MNHEY and SVGEGT.

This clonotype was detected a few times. CDR3 coding DNA: TGTGCCAGCAGTTTTCGGGGGGCGTCTGGCTACACCTTC. Amino acids: CASSFRGASGYTF. The chain joins TRBV12-3 or TRBV12-4 to TRBJ1-2, with a tentative D call TRBD1 (6 bases). This CDR3 comprises 13 residues. V was trimmed by 3 bases and J by 7 bases, leaving 12 bases between them.

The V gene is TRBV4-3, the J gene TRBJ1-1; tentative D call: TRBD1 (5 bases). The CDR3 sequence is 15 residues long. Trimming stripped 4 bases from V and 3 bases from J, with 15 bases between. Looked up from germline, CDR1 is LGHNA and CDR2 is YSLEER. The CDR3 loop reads CASSPSVAGHTEAFF. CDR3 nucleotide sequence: TGCGCCAGCAGCCCTAGCGTTGCAGGGCACACTGAAGCTTTCTTT.

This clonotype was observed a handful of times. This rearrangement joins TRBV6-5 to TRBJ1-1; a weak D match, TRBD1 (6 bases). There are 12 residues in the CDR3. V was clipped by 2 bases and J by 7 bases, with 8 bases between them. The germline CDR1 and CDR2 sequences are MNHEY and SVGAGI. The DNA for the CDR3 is TGTGCCAGCAGTTACCCAGGGGATGAAGCTTTCTTT. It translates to CASSYPGDEAFF.

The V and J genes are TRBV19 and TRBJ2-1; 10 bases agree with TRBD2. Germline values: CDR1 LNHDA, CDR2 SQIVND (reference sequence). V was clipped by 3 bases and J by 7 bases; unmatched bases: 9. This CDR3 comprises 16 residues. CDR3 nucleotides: TGTGCCAGTAGTATTCAGCGGGGGGGCCGGCGGAATGAGCAGTTCTTC. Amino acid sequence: CASSIQRGGRRNEQFF.

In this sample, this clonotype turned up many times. In DNA, the CDR3 is TGTGCCAGCAGCTTAAAAGGGTCAAGTTACACAGATACGCAGTATTTT. Protein sequence: CASSLKGSSYTDTQYF. V and J are TRBV7-2 and TRBJ2-3; D is ambiguous. The germline V gene has CDR1 SGHTA and CDR2 FQGNSA. CDR3 length: 16 amino acids. The V end lost 2 bases, the J end lost 2 bases, and 14 bases lay between the germline ends.

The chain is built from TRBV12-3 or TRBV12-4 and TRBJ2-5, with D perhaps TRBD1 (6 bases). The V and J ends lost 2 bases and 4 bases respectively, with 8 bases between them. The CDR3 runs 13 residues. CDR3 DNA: TGTGCCAGCAGTTTACCAGGGGTAGAGACCCAGTACTTC. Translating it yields CASSLPGVETQYF.

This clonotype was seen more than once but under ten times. For the CDR3, the DNA is TGTGCCAGCTACAATCCGGGGCGGATTGAAGCTTTCTTT. Translated: CASYNPGRIEAFF. The rearrangement uses TRBV6-6 and TRBJ1-1, with D possibly matching TRBD1 (5 bases). The V gene's germline CDR1 is MNHNY and CDR2 SVGAGI (reference sequence). The CDR3 is made up of 13 amino acids. V lost 8 bases and J lost 7, with 17 bases in between.

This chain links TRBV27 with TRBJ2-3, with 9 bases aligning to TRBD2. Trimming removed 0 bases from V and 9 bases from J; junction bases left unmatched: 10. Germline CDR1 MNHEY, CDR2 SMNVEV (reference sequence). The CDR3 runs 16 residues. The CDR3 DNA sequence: TGTGCCAGCAGTTTATCCCCCTCGGGACTAGCTTTGACGCAGTATTTT. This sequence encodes CASSLSPSGLALTQYF.

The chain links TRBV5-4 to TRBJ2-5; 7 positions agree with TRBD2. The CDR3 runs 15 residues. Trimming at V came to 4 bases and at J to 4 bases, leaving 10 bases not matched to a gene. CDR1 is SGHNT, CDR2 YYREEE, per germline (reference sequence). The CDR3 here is CASSPPDRGGETQYF. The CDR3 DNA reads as TGTGCCAGCAGCCCCCCGGACCGCGGGGGAGAGACCCAGTACTTC. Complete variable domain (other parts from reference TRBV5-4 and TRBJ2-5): ETGVTQSPTHLIKTRGQQVTLRCSSQSGHNTVSWYQQALGQGPQFIFQYYREEENGRGNFPPRFSGLQFPNYSSELNVNALELDDSALYLCASSPPDRGGETQYFGPGTRLLVL.

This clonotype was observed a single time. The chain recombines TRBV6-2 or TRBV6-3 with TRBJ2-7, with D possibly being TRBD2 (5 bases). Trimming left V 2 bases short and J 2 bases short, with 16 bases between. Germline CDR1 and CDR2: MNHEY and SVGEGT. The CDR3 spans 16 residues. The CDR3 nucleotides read TGTGCCAGCAGTTACGATCCGAGGGTTTCAACCTACGAGCAGTACGTC. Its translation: CASSYDPRVSTYEQYV.

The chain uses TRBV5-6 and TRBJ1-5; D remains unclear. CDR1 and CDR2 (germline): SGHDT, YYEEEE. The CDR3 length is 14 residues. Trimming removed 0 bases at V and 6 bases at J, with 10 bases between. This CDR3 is CASSLGQRAQPQHF. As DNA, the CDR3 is TGTGCCAGCAGCTTGGGACAAAGGGCTCAGCCCCAGCATTTT.

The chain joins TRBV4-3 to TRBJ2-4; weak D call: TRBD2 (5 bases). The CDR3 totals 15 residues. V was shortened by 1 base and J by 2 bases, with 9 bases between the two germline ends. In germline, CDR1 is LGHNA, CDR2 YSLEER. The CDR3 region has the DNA TGCGCCAGCAGCCAAGGAACGGGAACCAAAAACATTCAGTACTTC. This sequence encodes CASSQGTGTKNIQYF.

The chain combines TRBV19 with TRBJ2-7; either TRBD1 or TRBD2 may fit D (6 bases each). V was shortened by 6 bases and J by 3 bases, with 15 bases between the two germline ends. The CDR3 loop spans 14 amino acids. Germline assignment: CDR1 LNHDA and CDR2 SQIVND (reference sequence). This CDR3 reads CASSPGGGGYEQYF. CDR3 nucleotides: TGTGCCAGTAGCCCCGGAGGAGGGGGCTACGAGCAGTACTTC.